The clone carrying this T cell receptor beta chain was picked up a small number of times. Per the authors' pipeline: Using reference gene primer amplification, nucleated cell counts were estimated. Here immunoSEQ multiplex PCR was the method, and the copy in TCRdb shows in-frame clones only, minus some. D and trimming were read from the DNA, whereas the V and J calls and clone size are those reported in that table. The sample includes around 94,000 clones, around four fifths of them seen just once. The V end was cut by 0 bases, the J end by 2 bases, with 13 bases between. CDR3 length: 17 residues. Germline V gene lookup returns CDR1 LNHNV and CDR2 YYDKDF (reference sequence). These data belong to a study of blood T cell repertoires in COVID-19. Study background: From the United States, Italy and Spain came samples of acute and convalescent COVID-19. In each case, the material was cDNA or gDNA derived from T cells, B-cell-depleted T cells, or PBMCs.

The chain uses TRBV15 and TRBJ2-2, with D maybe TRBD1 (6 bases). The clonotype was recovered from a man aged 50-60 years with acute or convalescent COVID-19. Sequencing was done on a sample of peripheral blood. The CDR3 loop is CATSRDLGGPNTGELFF. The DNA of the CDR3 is TGTGCCACCAGCAGAGATCTAGGGGGTCCTAACACCGGGGAGCTGTTTTTT.